Below are 10 T cell receptor beta chains sequenced from a single sample in a study of blood T cells in healthy people across ages. A J-beta primer mix and a sample-barcoded 5' primer were used in a second PCR of about 7 to 11 cycles. Each CDR3 protein is one row after TCRdb ran MiXCR on the 5' RACE reads. The sample shows around 700,000 distinct CDR3 sequences, about 25% of them seen only once. This same sample was also taken into another study, of T cells of mothers and their children.

Input material: blood. The receptors stem from a boy under 18 in good health.

The rearrangement joins TRBV29-1 to TRBJ1-1; D is ambiguous. Trimming pared 8 bases from V and 0 bases from J, leaving 10 bases between. Germline values: CDR1 SQVTM, CDR2 ANQGSEA. The CDR3 sequence is 12 residues long. The chain's CDR3 is CSTGSMNTEAFF. In DNA form, the CDR3 reads TGCAGCACCGGTTCTATGAACACTGAAGCTTTCTTT.

CDR3 loop: CASDFVDGRANYGYTF. DNA of the CDR3: TGTGCCAGCGATTTTGTGGACGGGAGGGCTAACTATGGCTACACCTTC. J is TRBJ1-2 and V is TRBV2, with unresolved D. Trimming removed 8 bases from V and 0 bases from J, with 19 bases in between. Germline values: CDR1 SNHLY, CDR2 FYNNEI. This CDR3 region has 16 residues.

This clonotype was found a few times. This chain connects TRBV27 to TRBJ2-1; D remains ambiguous. Gene TRBJ2-7 matches the end of the DNA better, so the J call may be wrong. The V gene's germline CDR1 is MNHEY and CDR2 SMNVEV (reference sequence). This CDR3 has 11 amino acids. In nucleotides, the CDR3 is TGTGCCAGCGTACCCCAGATCAGGCAGTACTTC. It is translated as CASVPQIRQYF.

V and J are TRBV11-2 and TRBJ1-1; unclear D gene. Trimming shortened V by 5 bases and J by 0 bases, and 13 bases separated the two germline ends. CDR1 is SGHAT and CDR2 is FQNNGV in the germline V gene. This CDR3 is 15 amino acids long. The CDR3 sequence: CASSPAGSMNTEAFF. The CDR3 DNA is TGTGCCAGCAGCCCAGCCGGGTCAATGAACACTGAAGCTTTCTTT.

The V gene is TRBV14, the J gene TRBJ2-1, with 7 nucleotides matching TRBD1. The CDR3 is made up of 16 amino acids. Germline CDR1 SGHDN, CDR2 FVKESK. With 1 base clipped from V and 5 bases from J, the junction kept 8 bases outside the gene matches. CDR3 region: CASSQGQGFGNNEQFF. The CDR3 nucleotides are TGTGCCAGCAGCCAAGGACAGGGATTCGGTAACAATGAGCAGTTCTTC.

The chain employs TRBV20-1 and TRBJ2-7; D possibly uses TRBD1 or TRBD2 (6 bases each). This CDR3 region has 13 residues. V was pared by 4 bases and J by 5 bases, with 15 bases between. The germline V gene has CDR1 DFQATT and CDR2 SNEGSKA (reference sequence). The CDR3 coding sequence is TGCAGTGCTAAGGGGACACGGGAGAACGAGCAGTACTTC. Amino acid sequence: CSAKGTRENEQYF.

This clonotype was found a few times. The CDR3 spells CASSPRTGAYNEQFF. CDR3 in DNA: TGTGCCAGCAGCCCTCGGACAGGGGCCTACAATGAGCAGTTCTTC. The chain has TRBV7-2 and TRBJ2-1, with 9 nucleotides matching TRBD1. V lost 5 bases to trimming and J lost 2 bases; unmatched junction nucleotides: 4. The CDR3 sequence is 15 residues long. CDR1 and CDR2 from the germline V gene are SGHTA and FQGNSA.

V and J are TRBV6-5 and TRBJ2-2; D is uncertain. The CDR3 extends over 16 amino acids. The V end was cut by 0 bases, the J end by 4 bases, with 12 bases between. Germline CDR1 and CDR2: MNHEY and SVGAGI. CDR3 nucleotides: TGTGCCAGCAGTTACTCGTGGCAATTCCTCACCGGGGAGCTGTTTTTT. This gives the protein CASSYSWQFLTGELFF.

In its sample, this clonotype was seen once. The chain uses TRBV4-2 and TRBJ2-1; 7 positions match TRBD2. Germline loops: CDR1 LGHNA, CDR2 YNFKEQ. Losses at the gene ends were 2 bases for V and 9 bases for J; bases not matched to a gene: 10. CDR3 length: 15 amino acids. The chain's CDR3 is CASSQMAGVRAEQFF. Written as DNA, the CDR3 is TGTGCCAGCAGCCAAATGGCGGGAGTTCGGGCTGAGCAGTTCTTC.

The rearrangement uses TRBV6-6 and TRBJ2-7; no definite D call. V was trimmed by 8 bases and J by 4 bases, leaving 18 bases between them. This CDR3 has 14 amino acids. CDR1 is MNHNY and CDR2 is SVGAGI in the germline V gene (reference sequence). The CDR3 spells CASRERRIEYEQYF. DNA for the CDR3: TGTGCCAGCCGCGAGAGGCGGATCGAATACGAGCAGTACTTC.